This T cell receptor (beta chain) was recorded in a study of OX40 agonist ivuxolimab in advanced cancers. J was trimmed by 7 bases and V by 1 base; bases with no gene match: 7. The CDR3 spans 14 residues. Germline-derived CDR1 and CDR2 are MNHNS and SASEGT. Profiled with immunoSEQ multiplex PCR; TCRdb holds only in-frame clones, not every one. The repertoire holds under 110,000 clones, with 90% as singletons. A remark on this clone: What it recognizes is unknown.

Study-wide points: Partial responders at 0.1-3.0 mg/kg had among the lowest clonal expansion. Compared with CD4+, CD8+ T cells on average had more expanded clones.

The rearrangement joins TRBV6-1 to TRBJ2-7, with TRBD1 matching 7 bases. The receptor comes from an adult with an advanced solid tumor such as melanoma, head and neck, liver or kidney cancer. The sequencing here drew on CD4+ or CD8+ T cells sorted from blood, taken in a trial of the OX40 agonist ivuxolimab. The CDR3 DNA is TGTGCCAGCAGTGAAGGGGGACAGAATGTTGAGCAGTACTTC. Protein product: CASSEGGQNVEQYF.